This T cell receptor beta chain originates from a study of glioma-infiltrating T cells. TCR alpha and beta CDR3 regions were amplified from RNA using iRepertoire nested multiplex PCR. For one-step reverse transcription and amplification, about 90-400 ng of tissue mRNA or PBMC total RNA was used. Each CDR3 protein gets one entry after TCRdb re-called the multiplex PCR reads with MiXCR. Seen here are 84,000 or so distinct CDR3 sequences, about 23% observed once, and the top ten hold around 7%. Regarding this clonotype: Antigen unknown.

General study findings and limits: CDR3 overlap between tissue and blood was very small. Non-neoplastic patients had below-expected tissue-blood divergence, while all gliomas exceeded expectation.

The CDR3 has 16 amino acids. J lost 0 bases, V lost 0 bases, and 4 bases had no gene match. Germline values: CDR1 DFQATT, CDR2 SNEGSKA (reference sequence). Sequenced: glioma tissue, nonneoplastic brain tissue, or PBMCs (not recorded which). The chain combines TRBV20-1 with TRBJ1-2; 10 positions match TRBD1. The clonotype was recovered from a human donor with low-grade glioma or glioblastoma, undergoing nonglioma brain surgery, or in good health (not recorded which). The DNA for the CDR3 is TGCAGTGCTAGAGATCGGACAGGGGGGGCTAACTATGGCTACACCTTC. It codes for CSARDRTGGANYGYTF.